These 23 T cell receptor beta chains came from one sample sequenced in a study of blood T cell repertoires in COVID-19. Generated by immunoSEQ multiplex PCR, the TCRdb table keeps only in-frame clones and is missing some. The table records about 140,000 clones, about 86% of them present only once. Sequenced material: peripheral blood. The receptors originated from an older woman with acute or convalescent COVID-19.

The chain couples TRBV5-6 to TRBJ1-1; D uncertain. The V end was cut by 1 base, the J end by 3 bases, with 19 bases between. The CDR3 length is 17 residues. The germline gives CDR1 SGHDT, CDR2 YYEEEE. The CDR3 DNA reads as TGTGCCAGCAGCTTGAGAGTATCCCGAACGGTGGACACTGAAGCTTTCTTT. Its protein is CASSLRVSRTVDTEAFF.

This sequence joins TRBV5-1 and TRBJ2-3, with no clear D. V dropped 2 bases and J dropped 5 bases, with 3 bases sitting between them. CDR1 is SGHRS and CDR2 is YFSETQ in the germline V gene. CDR3 length: 11 amino acids. The DNA for the CDR3 is TGCGCCAGCAGCTTACAAGATACGCAGTATTTT. Translation: CASSLQDTQYF.

In its sample, this clone was seen a few times. The V gene is TRBV24-1, the J gene TRBJ1-1, with D perhaps matching TRBD1 (5 bases). Trimming left V 9 bases short and J 4 bases short, with 11 bases between. The CDR3 has 12 residues. The germline V gene encodes CDR1 KGHDR and CDR2 SFDVKD. In DNA form, the CDR3 reads TGTGCCACCGCAGGGTGGAGCACTGAAGCTTTCTTT. This encodes CATAGWSTEAFF.

This chain uses TRBV6-5 with TRBJ2-3; 8 nucleotides line up with TRBD2. The CDR3 is made up of 14 amino acids. Germline V gene lookup returns CDR1 MNHEY and CDR2 SVGAGI. The V gene end was trimmed by 8 bases and the J gene end by 3 bases; junction bases not matched to a gene: 7. The CDR3 here is CASRGLGSTDTQYF. The CDR3 region has the DNA TGTGCCAGCCGGGGACTAGGTTCGACAGATACGCAGTATTTT.

V and J are TRBV7-3 and TRBJ2-3; 8 bases line up with TRBD2. The trim removed 5 bases at V and 2 bases at J, leaving 6 bases unmatched. The CDR3 is made up of 15 amino acids. Germline lookup yields CDR1 SGHTA and CDR2 FQGTGA. The CDR3 bases are TGTGCCAGCAGCCAAAGCGGGGGCCTCACAGATACGCAGTATTTT. Translating gives CASSQSGGLTDTQYF.

The rearrangement links TRBV6-1 to TRBJ1-5; D is uncertain. This CDR3 is 14 amino acids long. V lost 1 base, J lost 4 bases, and 8 bases lay in between. From germline, CDR1 is MNHNS and CDR2 SASEGT. The CDR3 reads CASSEGTANQPQHF. Here the CDR3 DNA reads TGTGCCAGCAGTGAAGGAACAGCTAATCAGCCCCAGCATTTT.

The J gene is TRBJ1-1, the V gene TRBV10-1, with D maybe TRBD1 (6 bases). Germline assignment: CDR1 WNHNN and CDR2 SYGVQD (reference sequence). The CDR3 length is 10 residues. Trimming removed 8 bases at V and 8 bases at J, with 9 bases between. The CDR3 sequence is CASGGREAFF. The DNA of the CDR3 is TGCGCCAGCGGGGGCAGGGAAGCTTTCTTT.

This rearrangement joins TRBV14 to TRBJ2-3; 9 bases are shared with TRBD2. Germline V CDR1 and CDR2: SGHDN, FVKESK. There are 17 residues in the CDR3. V shed 0 bases, J shed 0 bases, and the junction held 4 bases outside the gene matches. This CDR3 reads CASSQDPSGASTDTQYF. DNA of the CDR3: TGTGCCAGCAGCCAAGACCCTAGCGGGGCTAGCACAGATACGCAGTATTTT.

V usage is TRBV5-6 and J usage is TRBJ1-5, with 7 bases matching TRBD1. Germline assignment: CDR1 SGHDT and CDR2 YYEEEE. CDR3 size: 17 residues. Germline trimming cut 3 bases from V and 0 bases from J; bases unmatched to any gene: 9. The CDR3 spells CASSSGQRIYSNQPQHF. The CDR3 DNA sequence: TGTGCCAGCAGCTCGGGACAGCGAATCTATAGCAATCAGCCCCAGCATTTT.

The CDR3 nucleotides read TGTGCCAGCAGCTTAAGCGGTGGGAAACAGCCCCAGCATTTT. It is translated as CASSLSGGKQPQHF. The chain links TRBV7-8 to TRBJ1-5; no clear D gene. The CDR3 runs 14 residues. Trimming removed 2 bases at V and 7 bases at J, with 12 bases between. Germline values: CDR1 SGHVS, CDR2 FQNEAQ.

The chain uses TRBV18 and TRBJ2-1, with 9 bases lining up with TRBD2. Germline V gives CDR1 KGHSH, CDR2 LQKENI. CDR3 length equals 17 residues. V shed 1 base, J shed 2 bases, and the junction held 6 bases outside the gene matches. The CDR3 loop is CASSPLILAGTYNEQFF. The CDR3, as DNA: TGTGCCAGCTCACCACTCATCCTAGCGGGGACCTACAATGAGCAGTTCTTC.

V and J are TRBV30 and TRBJ2-5; 8 bases are shared with TRBD1. Germline CDR1 reads GTSNPN; CDR2 reads SVGIG (reference sequence). CDR3 length: 14 residues. With 5 bases clipped from V and 2 bases from J, the junction kept 7 bases outside the gene matches. The CDR3 spells CAWGQGALQETQYF. The CDR3 nucleotides read TGTGCCTGGGGACAGGGTGCCCTTCAAGAGACCCAGTACTTC.

The chain is built from TRBV4-1 and TRBJ1-1; D possibly corresponds to TRBD1 (6 bases). Germline loops: CDR1 MGHRA, CDR2 YSYEKL. This CDR3 is 15 amino acids long. The ends were cut back, 5 bases at V and 1 base at J, with 14 bases in the middle. This chain's CDR3 is CASSNRQVSNTEAFF. The CDR3 nucleotides are TGCGCCAGCAGCAACAGACAGGTCTCGAACACTGAAGCTTTCTTT.

V is TRBV5-5 and J is TRBJ2-5; 9 positions match TRBD2. CDR3 length equals 19 residues. V gave up 0 bases and J gave up 4 bases; unmatched junction bases: 16. Germline CDR1 reads SGHKS; CDR2 reads YYEKEE (reference sequence). CDR3 amino acids: CASSLELSSGDHARETQYF. The DNA of the CDR3 is TGTGCCAGCAGCTTGGAGTTGTCTAGCGGGGACCACGCCCGAGAGACCCAGTACTTC.

The genes are TRBV6-6 and TRBJ2-5; 9 bases are shared with TRBD2. Per the germline V gene, CDR1 is MNHNY and CDR2 is SVGAGI (reference sequence). The CDR3 extends over 16 amino acids. After removal of 0 bases from V and 4 bases from J, the junction contained 6 bases not matched to a gene. The chain's CDR3 is CASSYSGGGAPETQYF. As DNA, the CDR3 is TGTGCCAGCAGTTACTCGGGCGGGGGGGCCCCAGAGACCCAGTACTTC.

The V gene is TRBV4-1, the J gene TRBJ2-7, with D tentatively TRBD2 (6 bases). The germline V and J ends were trimmed by 0 bases and 2 bases, with 17 bases remaining between them. The germline gives CDR1 MGHRA, CDR2 YSYEKL. The CDR3 loop spans 17 amino acids. The CDR3 region is CASSQELDGSYPYEQYF. Written as DNA, the CDR3 is TGCGCCAGCAGCCAAGAGCTGGACGGGAGCTATCCCTACGAGCAGTACTTC.

The chain combines TRBV27 with TRBJ2-7, with 15 nucleotides matching TRBD2. Germline V gene lookup returns CDR1 MNHEY and CDR2 SMNVEV (reference sequence). This CDR3 is built from 16 residues. The V and J ends lost 7 bases and 3 bases, in that order; junction bases with no gene match: 7. CDR3 nucleotides: TGTGCCAGCACAAAGGGACTAGCGGGGGGAATCTACGAGCAGTACTTC. It codes for CASTKGLAGGIYEQYF.

V usage is TRBV9 and J usage is TRBJ2-1, with a weak D call TRBD2 (6 bases). Germline CDR1 SGDLS, CDR2 YYNGEE. This CDR3 is built from 14 residues. Trimming removed 4 bases at V and 1 base at J, with 9 bases between. CDR3 sequence (DNA): TGTGCCAGCAGCTTTAGCGGTTCCTACAATGAGCAGTTCTTC. Residues: CASSFSGSYNEQFF.

The V call is TRBV9, the J call TRBJ2-7; 8 bases map to TRBD1. Germline CDR1 reads SGDLS; CDR2 reads YYNGEE. The V gene end was trimmed by 4 bases and the J gene end by 2 bases; junction bases not matched to a gene: 5. The CDR3 sequence is 14 residues long. The CDR3 DNA sequence: TGTGCCAGCAGCTACGGGACAGGAGCCTACGAGCAGTACTTC. Protein: CASSYGTGAYEQYF.

Many counts were recorded for this clone. The CDR3 DNA sequence: TGTGCCAGCAGTTACTCAGGGGAAGAAGCTTTCTTT. Translation: CASSYSGEEAFF. The chain is built from TRBV6-6 and TRBJ1-1; TRBD1 might be the D (5 bases). Germline V gives CDR1 MNHNY, CDR2 SVGAGI (reference sequence). The ends were cut back, 0 bases at V and 8 bases at J, with 7 bases in the middle. This CDR3 has 12 residues.

This clone was found once. The rearrangement joins TRBV5-8 to TRBJ1-1; tentative D call: TRBD1 (5 bases). CDR3 length: 16 residues. Looked up from germline, CDR1 is SGHTS and CDR2 is YDEGEE. V lost 4 bases and J lost 4, with 20 bases in between. CDR3 loop: CASSRGISIRSTEAFF. The DNA for the CDR3 is TGTGCCAGCAGCCGGGGGATATCAATACGGAGCACTGAAGCTTTCTTT.

This chain connects TRBV3-1 (or the pseudogene TRBV3-2) to TRBJ2-7; 10 nucleotides match TRBD2. The CDR3 totals 14 residues. V shed 6 bases, J shed 5 bases, and the junction held 7 bases outside the gene matches. Germline assignment: CDR1 LGHDT and CDR2 YNNKEL (reference sequence). This chain's CDR3 is CASSLTSGEDEQYF. The CDR3 region has the DNA TGTGCCAGCAGTCTAACTAGCGGGGAGGACGAGCAGTACTTC.

CDR3 in DNA: TGTGCCAGCAGCTTATCTAAGTCAGGGTCTAATCAGCCCCAGCATTTT. Its translation: CASSLSKSGSNQPQHF. The rearrangement uses TRBV7-9 and TRBJ1-5; D perhaps matches TRBD1 (5 bases). This CDR3 is 16 amino acids long. The ends were cut back, 2 bases at V and 4 bases at J, with 15 bases in the middle. CDR1 SEHNR and CDR2 FQNEAQ come from the germline V gene (reference sequence).